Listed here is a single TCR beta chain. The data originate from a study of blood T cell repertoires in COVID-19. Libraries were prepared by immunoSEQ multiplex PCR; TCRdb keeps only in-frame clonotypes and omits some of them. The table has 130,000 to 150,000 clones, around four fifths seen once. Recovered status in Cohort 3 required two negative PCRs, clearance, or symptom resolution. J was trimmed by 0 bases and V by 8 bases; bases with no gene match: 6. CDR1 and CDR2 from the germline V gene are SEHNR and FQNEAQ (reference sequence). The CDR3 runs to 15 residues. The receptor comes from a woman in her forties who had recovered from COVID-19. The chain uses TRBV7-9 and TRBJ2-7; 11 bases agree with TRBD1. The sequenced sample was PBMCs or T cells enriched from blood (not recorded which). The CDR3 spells CASEGDRGSSYEQYF. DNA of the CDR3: TGTGCCAGCGAAGGGGACAGGGGGAGCTCCTACGAGCAGTACTTC. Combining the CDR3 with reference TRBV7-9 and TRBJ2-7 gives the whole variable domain DTGVSQNPRHKITKRGQNVTFRCDPISEHNRLYWYRQTLGQGPEFLTYFQNEAQLEKSRLLSDRFSAERPKGSFSTLEIQRTEQGDSAMYLCASEGDRGSSYEQYFGPGTRLTVT.